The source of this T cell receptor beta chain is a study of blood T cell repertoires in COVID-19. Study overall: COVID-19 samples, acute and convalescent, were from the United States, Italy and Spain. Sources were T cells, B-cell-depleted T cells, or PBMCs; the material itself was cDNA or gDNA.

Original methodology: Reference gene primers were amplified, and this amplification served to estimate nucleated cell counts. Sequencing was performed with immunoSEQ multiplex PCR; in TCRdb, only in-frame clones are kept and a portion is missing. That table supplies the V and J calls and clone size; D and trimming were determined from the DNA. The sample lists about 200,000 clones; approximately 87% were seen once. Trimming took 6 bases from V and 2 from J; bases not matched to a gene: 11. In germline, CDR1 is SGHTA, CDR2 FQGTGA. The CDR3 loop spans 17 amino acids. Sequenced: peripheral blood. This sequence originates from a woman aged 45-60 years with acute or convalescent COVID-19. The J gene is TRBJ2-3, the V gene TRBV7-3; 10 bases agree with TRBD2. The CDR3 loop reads CASSRPTSGSSTDTQYF. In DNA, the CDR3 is TGTGCCAGCAGTCGACCGACTAGCGGGTCTTCCACAGATACGCAGTATTTT.